The next 16 T cell receptor beta chains were all read from a single sample in a study of T cell responses to AZD1222 COVID-19 vaccine. Clones were sequenced by immunoSEQ multiplex PCR, and TCRdb holds only the in-frame ones, with some missing. The data show about 120,000 clones, with 88% seen just once and about 3.5% held by the top ten. This specimen consisted of peripheral blood, obtained on day 0 of AZD1222 vaccination. The receptors were sampled from an adult in good health.

The chain links TRBV6-6 to TRBJ2-2; 7 positions match TRBD1. Germline V gene data show CDR1 as MNHNY and CDR2 as SVGAGI (reference sequence). After removal of 5 bases from V and 3 bases from J, the junction contained 15 bases not matched to a gene. The CDR3 extends over 18 amino acids. The CDR3 DNA reads TGTGCCAGCAGTCGTGACAGGGCGATTCGAATACACACCGGGGAGCTGTTTTTT. This translates into CASSRDRAIRIHTGELFF.

V gene TRBV19 combines with J gene TRBJ2-1, with TRBD2 matching 14 bases. Germline-derived CDR1 and CDR2 are LNHDA and SQIVND (reference sequence). The V segment lost 8 bases and the J segment 9 bases; nucleotides outside the gene matches: 9. CDR3 length equals 15 residues. The chain's CDR3 is CASSTGTSGGGEQFF. DNA of the CDR3: TGTGCCAGTTCCACCGGGACTAGCGGGGGAGGTGAGCAGTTCTTC.

The rearrangement uses TRBV7-8 and TRBJ1-1; the match to TRBD1 covers 7 bases. From germline, CDR1 is SGHVS and CDR2 FQNEAQ. The CDR3 is 14 amino acids. Unmatched junction bases numbered 3, after V lost 1 base and J lost 4 bases. The CDR3 spells CASSLGNRGTEAFF. In DNA form, the CDR3 reads TGTGCCAGCAGCTTAGGAAACAGGGGCACTGAAGCTTTCTTT.

V and J are TRBV9 and TRBJ2-3, with a possible D match to TRBD2 (5 bases). V was trimmed by 3 bases and J by 0 bases, leaving 8 bases between them. The CDR3 consists of 14 residues. Germline loops: CDR1 SGDLS, CDR2 YYNGEE. The CDR3 reads CASSERESTDTQYF. In DNA form, the CDR3 reads TGTGCCAGCAGCGAACGGGAAAGCACAGATACGCAGTATTTT. Full variable domain (missing parts from reference TRBV9 and TRBJ2-3): DSGVTQTPKHLITATGQRVTLRCSPRSGDLSVYWYQQSLDQGLQFLIQYYNGEERAKGNILERFSAQQFPDLHSELNLSSLELGDSALYFCASSERESTDTQYFGPGTRLTVL.

The genes are TRBV24-1 and TRBJ2-1; D not resolved. V shed 1 base and J shed 7 bases, with 10 bases lying between them. This CDR3 region has 14 residues. CDR1 is KGHDR, CDR2 SFDVKD, per germline. The CDR3: CATSDFPRKNEQFF. The CDR3 DNA reads as TGTGCCACCAGTGATTTCCCCCGAAAGAATGAGCAGTTCTTC.

This chain joins TRBV4-2 and TRBJ2-5; either TRBD1 or TRBD2 may supply D (6 bases each). This CDR3 contains 15 residues. Deletions cut 0 bases from V and 5 bases from J, with 13 bases between. Germline CDR1 and CDR2: LGHNA and YNFKEQ. The CDR3 DNA follows: TGTGCCAGCAGCCAAGACCGGGGGCCAGGGGAGACCCAGTACTTC. It is translated as CASSQDRGPGETQYF.

The CDR3 sequence is CASSIPPFDRLNTEAFF. The CDR3, as DNA: TGTGCCAGTAGTATACCACCCTTTGACCGACTGAACACTGAAGCTTTCTTT. The rearrangement links TRBV19 to TRBJ1-1; no clear D. Deletions cut 2 bases from V and 0 bases from J, with 16 bases between. Germline-derived CDR1 and CDR2 are LNHDA and SQIVND (reference sequence). CDR3 length: 17 residues.

This chain joins TRBV5-1 and TRBJ1-6; D is undetermined. The CDR3 has 14 amino acids. Trimming removed 4 bases from V and 10 bases from J, with 15 bases in between. Germline loops: CDR1 SGHRS, CDR2 YFSETQ. In DNA form, the CDR3 reads TGCGCCAGCAGCACGGACGGGCTCCGGTCACCCCTCCACTTT. Translated: CASSTDGLRSPLHF.

The chain combines TRBV4-3 with TRBJ2-6, with 8 bases lining up with TRBD2. The V segment lost 0 bases and the J segment 2 bases; nucleotides outside the gene matches: 9. CDR1 is LGHNA, CDR2 YSLEER, per germline. CDR3 size: 19 residues. CDR3 DNA sequence: TGCGCCAGCAGCCAAGAAGGCGGGGGGATACGCACTGGGGCCAACGTCCTGACTTTC. Amino acid sequence: CASSQEGGGIRTGANVLTF.

The chain employs TRBV11-1 and TRBJ1-1; TRBD1 might be the D (6 bases). V dropped 3 bases and J dropped 8 bases, with 13 bases sitting between them. Germline CDR1 SGHAT, CDR2 FQDESV (reference sequence). CDR3 length: 13 amino acids. CDR3 DNA sequence: TGTGCCAGCAGCTTCATTGGCCAGGGGGAAGCTTTCTTT. This translates into CASSFIGQGEAFF.

J is TRBJ1-5 and V is TRBV5-1; D is unclear. In germline, CDR1 is SGHRS, CDR2 YFSETQ. The V gene lost 0 bases and the J gene lost 0 bases, with 7 bases spanning the gap. The CDR3 covers 15 residues. The CDR3 protein is CASSLDGDSNQPQHF. The CDR3 nucleotides read TGCGCCAGCAGCTTGGACGGGGATAGCAATCAGCCCCAGCATTTT.

The J gene is TRBJ1-2, the V gene TRBV7-2; D perhaps matches TRBD1 (5 bases). Germline V gene lookup returns CDR1 SGHTA and CDR2 FQGNSA. The V and J ends lost 5 bases and 7 bases respectively, with 17 bases between them. CDR3 length: 14 amino acids. CDR3 region: CASSPRQGRGGYTF. The DNA of the CDR3 is TGTGCCAGCAGCCCCCGCCAGGGACGGGGTGGCTACACCTTC.

This chain uses TRBV12-3 or TRBV12-4 with TRBJ1-1, with TRBD1 as a possible D gene (6 bases). CDR3 size: 13 residues. The V and J ends lost 5 bases and 1 base respectively, with 8 bases between them. The DNA of the CDR3 is TGTGCCAGCAGTCAGGGGAGGAACACTGAAGCTTTCTTT. Translation gives CASSQGRNTEAFF.

This chain joins TRBV3-1 (or the pseudogene TRBV3-2) and TRBJ1-2; D gene uncertain. With 4 bases removed from V and 0 bases from J, the gap between germline ends came to 15 bases. The CDR3 is 16 amino acids. CDR1 is LGHDT and CDR2 is YNNKEL in the germline V gene (reference sequence). CDR3: CASSPSVWTANYGYTF. In DNA, the CDR3 is TGTGCCAGCAGCCCCTCCGTTTGGACCGCTAACTATGGCTACACCTTC.

This rearrangement joins TRBV9 to TRBJ1-3, with TRBD1 as a possible D gene (5 bases). The CDR3 is 15 amino acids. The germline V gene has CDR1 SGDLS and CDR2 YYNGEE. V lost 6 bases to trimming and J lost 0 bases, with 13 bases between them. CDR3 protein: CASNKEGTSGNTIYF. CDR3 nucleotides: TGTGCCAGCAATAAGGAAGGGACCTCTGGAAACACCATATATTTT.

The chain carries TRBV6-1 and TRBJ1-2, with D possibly matching TRBD1 (6 bases). Trimming took 2 bases from V and 5 from J, leaving 21 bases between them. The CDR3 is 17 residues long. Germline CDR1 and CDR2: MNHNS and SASEGT. The CDR3 region has the DNA TGTGCCAGCAGTGAAAGAGGAGAGACAGGACCTATTTATGGCTACACCTTC. Translated: CASSERGETGPIYGYTF.